This entry describes one TCR beta chain. Its specific antigen is unknown. Per-base quality was not reported, and no clone a single base away is much larger than it. Blood samples were collected up to 4 times in the first month after transplant and then at least monthly when available. The sample originates from a study of graft-versus-host responses after intestinal transplantation (TCRdb year 2021). Context from the whole study: Recipients received multivisceral, liver-intestinal, or isolated intestinal transplants. Anti-thymocyte globulin induction was given to all recipients, followed by maintenance tacrolimus and steroids for around three years. A peak of at least 4% donor T cells among recipient peripheral blood mononuclear cells was the definition used for donor T cell macrochimerism. After intestinal transplantation, graft-versus-host and host-versus-graft alloreactive T cell clones in the graft, circulation and bone marrow were tracked using bulk TCR-beta CDR3 sequencing. A cohort of more than 20 intestinal transplant recipients, including one retransplant, was enrolled, and a few patients lacking pretransplant specimens were excluded. Alloreactive clones were identified by sequencing pre-transplant mixed lymphocyte reaction products and comparing them with unstimulated pre-transplant donor and recipient T cells. Rather than being sequenced by the commercial service, samples from a few later patients were sequenced in-house on an Illumina MiSeq and processed with MiXCR.

The library was generated by the immunoSEQ multiplex PCR assay. For most patients, genomic DNA was subjected to high-throughput TCR-beta CDR3 sequencing by Adaptive Biotechnologies. In the authors' own workflow: TCR sequencing data for more than 15 patients were retrieved from Adaptive's ImmunoSEQ software; three other patients were processed with MiXCR and VDJtools. Because the origin of CDR3 nucleotide sequences shared between donor and recipient could not be assigned, those sequences were removed. To count as alloreactive, a clone needed at least 2-fold expansion over unstimulated cells and a minimum CFSE-low frequency of 0.002% (template counts) or 0.001% (read counts). A clone was considered mappable if detected in the sequenced pre-transplant spleen, lymph node, or MLR CFSE-low populations of the donor or recipient. The cumulative frequency of alloreactive clones was calculated as a percentage of all sequences, weighted by copy number. Here the immuneACCESS table is served through TCRdb, limited to in-frame sequences with V and J called. Missing clones are a known gap in these copies; in checked studies unresolved V genes cover under half, and the rest lacks a known reason. The DNA gave D and trimming, while V, J and clone size come from that table. This sample comprises over 65,000 clones, over 80% of them detected only once. The ten most abundant clones make up 0.55% to 0.8% of the sample.

Broader findings and caveats from the paper: GvH clones were detected in recipient bone marrow, and some appeared earlier in ileal mucosa or blood, consistent with an intestinal mucosal origin. Conclusions were limited by the relatively low number and heterogeneity of intestinal transplant patients. Patients with donor T cell macrochimerism had high GvH to HvG T cell clonal ratios in their allografts. Early after transplant, declines in HvG clones were associated with peak levels of circulating GvH clones.

From V the trimming removes 6 bases and from J it removes 5 bases, while the gene matches leave 6 bases of the junction unaccounted for. From its cysteine to its phenylalanine, the CDR3 spans 14 amino acids. Just the 42-base CDR3 DNA is kept, in frame starting at base 1. The CDR1 and CDR2 encoded by the germline V gene are MGHRA and YSYEKL. Rearrangement joined TRBV4-1 to TRBJ2-3; the central 9 bases match TRBD2. Sequencing was performed on PBMCs, taken 98 days after intestinal transplantation. The clonotype comes from a human patient who received an intestinal transplant, so some T cells may come from the graft donor. In nucleotides, the sequence is TGCGCCAGCAGACGAGCGGGAGGAATAGATACGCAGTATTTT. Its translation is CASRRAGGIDTQYF.